Listed below are T cell receptor beta chains from one sample, sequenced in a study of blood T cell repertoires in COVID-19. Assay: immunoSEQ multiplex PCR; the TCRdb copy retains only in-frame clones and omits some. This repertoire shows approximately 340,000 clones, more than 85% found once; its top ten account for 0.8% to 0.9%. Sequencing was done on a sample of PBMCs or T cells enriched from blood (not recorded which). The receptor source for this set is a woman aged 40 to 50 who had been exposed to COVID-19. Both conserved end residues are part of each CDR3. The D gene is left open where the match is weak. Clone size appears in some rows only: once, few, many, or a class for an expanded clone.

CDR3aa: CASSPSWDRGNQPQHF
CDR3nt: TGTGCCAGTAGTCCCTCCTGGGACAGGGGTAATCAGCCCCAGCATTTT
v_gene: TRBV19
j_gene: TRBJ1-5
d_gene: TRBD1
abundance: once

CDR3aa: CATRVGRGIQETQYF
CDR3nt: TGTGCCACCCGGGTTGGCAGGGGAATACAAGAGACCCAGTACTTC
v_gene: TRBV19
j_gene: TRBJ2-5
d_gene: NA
abundance: once

CDR3aa: CASSLSAGDTDTQYF
CDR3nt: TGCGCCAGCAGCTTGTCGGCAGGGGACACAGATACGCAGTATTTT
v_gene: TRBV5-1
j_gene: TRBJ2-3
d_gene: NA
abundance: NA

CDR3aa: CASSIRGSNQPQHF
CDR3nt: TGTGCCAGCAGTATCAGGGGGAGCAATCAGCCCCAGCATTTT
v_gene: TRBV6-5
j_gene: TRBJ1-5
d_gene: TRBD1
abundance: once

CDR3aa: CASRKIGTSGRVNEQFF
CDR3nt: TGTGCCAGCAGGAAGATCGGGACTAGCGGGAGAGTAAATGAGCAGTTCTTC
v_gene: TRBV7-2
j_gene: TRBJ2-1
d_gene: TRBD2
abundance: NA

CDR3aa: CASSLERTGGTYGYTF
CDR3nt: TGTGCCAGCAGCTTAGAGAGGACGGGAGGGACCTATGGCTACACCTTC
v_gene: TRBV11-3
j_gene: TRBJ1-2
d_gene: NA
abundance: few

CDR3aa: CASSIDRGWHTEAFF
CDR3nt: TGTGCCAGCAGCATAGACAGGGGATGGCACACTGAAGCTTTCTTT
v_gene: TRBV9
j_gene: TRBJ1-1
d_gene: TRBD1
abundance: NA

CDR3aa: CAISGEDRARNQPQHF
CDR3nt: TGTGCCATCAGTGGAGAAGACAGGGCCCGCAATCAGCCCCAGCATTTT
v_gene: TRBV10-3
j_gene: TRBJ1-5
d_gene: TRBD1
abundance: NA

CDR3aa: CASRRGTALEAFF
CDR3nt: TGTGCCAGCAGGAGGGGGACAGCTCTTGAAGCTTTCTTT
v_gene: TRBV5-8
j_gene: TRBJ1-1
d_gene: TRBD1
abundance: NA

CDR3aa: CASSEAWASGTGELFF
CDR3nt: TGTGCCAGCAGTGAAGCTTGGGCGTCGGGGACCGGGGAGCTGTTTTTT
v_gene: TRBV2
j_gene: TRBJ2-2
d_gene: NA
abundance: NA

CDR3aa: CASSYGQISGYTF
CDR3nt: TGTGCCAGCAGTTACGGGCAGATCAGCGGCTACACCTTC
v_gene: TRBV6-5
j_gene: TRBJ1-2
d_gene: NA
abundance: NA

CDR3aa: CASSGGQDSSYEQYF
CDR3nt: TGTGCCAGCAGTGGAGGACAGGATAGCTCCTACGAGCAGTACTTC
v_gene: TRBV27
j_gene: TRBJ2-7
d_gene: TRBD1
abundance: NA

CDR3aa: CASSPMQDQPQHF
CDR3nt: TGTGCCAGCTCACCAATGCAGGATCAGCCCCAGCATTTT
v_gene: TRBV18
j_gene: TRBJ1-5
d_gene: NA
abundance: NA

CDR3aa: CASSFTSGTGGYEQYF
CDR3nt: TGCGCCAGCAGCTTTACTTCCGGGACAGGGGGCTACGAGCAGTACTTC
v_gene: TRBV5-1
j_gene: TRBJ2-7
d_gene: TRBD1
abundance: NA

CDR3aa: CAISDRVLDPGNTEAFF
CDR3nt: TGTGCCATCAGTGACAGGGTGTTGGATCCGGGGAACACTGAAGCTTTCTTT
v_gene: TRBV10-3
j_gene: TRBJ1-1
d_gene: NA
abundance: NA

CDR3aa: CASSSVVSTEAFF
CDR3nt: TGTGCCAGCTCATCGGTTGTGAGCACTGAAGCTTTCTTT
v_gene: TRBV2
j_gene: TRBJ1-1
d_gene: NA
abundance: NA

CDR3aa: CASSPNSGNTEAFF
CDR3nt: TGTGCCAGCTCACCAAACTCAGGAAACACTGAAGCTTTCTTT
v_gene: TRBV18
j_gene: TRBJ1-1
d_gene: NA
abundance: NA

CDR3aa: CASSPRGTSPSNEQFF
CDR3nt: TGTGCCAGCAGCCCGAGGGGGACTAGCCCCTCCAATGAGCAGTTCTTC
v_gene: TRBV9
j_gene: TRBJ2-1
d_gene: TRBD2
abundance: NA

CDR3aa: CASSLQGYGELFF
CDR3nt: TGTGCCAGCAGCTTACAGGGGTACGGGGAGCTGTTTTTT
v_gene: TRBV2
j_gene: TRBJ2-2
d_gene: TRBD1
abundance: NA

CDR3aa: CASSPSTGGINQPQHF
CDR3nt: TGTGCCAGCAGCCCATCGACAGGGGGGATCAATCAGCCCCAGCATTTT
v_gene: TRBV7-2
j_gene: TRBJ1-5
d_gene: TRBD1
abundance: once

CDR3aa: CASSSLGWSGTLAKNIQYF
CDR3nt: TGTGCCAGCAGCTCGCTCGGATGGTCCGGGACACTAGCCAAAAACATTCAGTACTTC
v_gene: TRBV5-4
j_gene: TRBJ2-4
d_gene: NA
abundance: NA

CDR3aa: CASSRDRGGVTFF
CDR3nt: TGTGCCAGCAGCCGGGACAGGGGTGGTGTGACTTTCTTT
v_gene: TRBV3-1/TRBV3-2
j_gene: TRBJ1-1
d_gene: TRBD1
abundance: NA

CDR3aa: CASSRQGFYGYTF
CDR3nt: TGTGCCAGCAGCCGACAGGGGTTTTATGGCTACACCTTC
v_gene: TRBV7-2
j_gene: TRBJ1-2
d_gene: TRBD1
abundance: once

CDR3aa: CASSLGREEFNEQFF
CDR3nt: TGTGCCAGCAGCTTGGGGCGGGAGGAATTCAATGAGCAGTTCTTC
v_gene: TRBV5-4
j_gene: TRBJ2-1
d_gene: TRBD2
abundance: NA

CDR3aa: CATSVAGANGYTF
CDR3nt: TGTGCCACCAGTGTAGCGGGGGCAAATGGCTACACCTTC
v_gene: TRBV24-1
j_gene: TRBJ1-2
d_gene: NA
abundance: NA

CDR3aa: CASSFIVTSSTDTQYF
CDR3nt: TGTGCCAGCAGCTTCATTGTGACAAGTAGCACAGATACGCAGTATTTT
v_gene: TRBV7-2
j_gene: TRBJ2-3
d_gene: NA
abundance: NA

CDR3aa: CASSQNRGTDTQYF
CDR3nt: TGCGCCAGCAGCCAGAACAGGGGTACAGATACGCAGTATTTT
v_gene: TRBV5-1
j_gene: TRBJ2-3
d_gene: TRBD1
abundance: NA

CDR3aa: CASRSGQGAGTEAFF
CDR3nt: TGTGCCAGCAGATCAGGACAGGGGGCCGGGACTGAAGCTTTCTTT
v_gene: TRBV2
j_gene: TRBJ1-1
d_gene: TRBD1
abundance: NA

CDR3aa: CASSLVGGKGNEQFF
CDR3nt: TGTGCCAGCAGCTTAGTCGGGGGGAAAGGGAATGAGCAGTTCTTC
v_gene: TRBV11-2
j_gene: TRBJ2-1
d_gene: TRBD2
abundance: NA

CDR3aa: CASTGQGAEEKLFF
CDR3nt: TGCGCCAGCACTGGACAGGGGGCCGAGGAAAAACTGTTTTTT
v_gene: TRBV10-1
j_gene: TRBJ1-4
d_gene: TRBD1
abundance: NA

CDR3aa: CASSFSGRDDEQYF
CDR3nt: TGTGCCAGCAGCTTCTCCGGGAGGGACGACGAGCAGTACTTC
v_gene: TRBV11-3
j_gene: TRBJ2-7
d_gene: TRBD2
abundance: NA

CDR3aa: CASSLTSTEQYF
CDR3nt: TGTGCCAGCAGCCTCACTTCTACCGAGCAGTACTTC
v_gene: TRBV2
j_gene: TRBJ2-7
d_gene: NA
abundance: NA

CDR3aa: CASSLGLRDYNEQFF
CDR3nt: TGTGCCAGCAGCTTGGGCTTGCGCGATTACAATGAGCAGTTCTTC
v_gene: TRBV7-3
j_gene: TRBJ2-1
d_gene: NA
abundance: NA

CDR3aa: CASSSDPRVLWSHEQYF
CDR3nt: TGTGCCAGCAGCTCCGACCCCAGGGTTCTTTGGTCCCACGAGCAGTACTTC
v_gene: TRBV7-2
j_gene: TRBJ2-7
d_gene: NA
abundance: NA

CDR3aa: CAHRGATDTQYF
CDR3nt: TGTGCCCACCGGGGGGCGACAGATACGCAGTATTTT
v_gene: TRBV10-3
j_gene: TRBJ2-3
d_gene: NA
abundance: NA

CDR3aa: CASKDGLLAGGGIVETQYF
CDR3nt: TGTGCCAGCAAGGACGGGCTTCTAGCGGGGGGAGGAATAGTAGAGACCCAGTACTTC
v_gene: TRBV2
j_gene: TRBJ2-5
d_gene: TRBD2
abundance: NA

CDR3aa: CASSFERHNEQFF
CDR3nt: TGCGCCAGCAGCTTTGAGCGGCACAATGAGCAGTTCTTC
v_gene: TRBV5-1
j_gene: TRBJ2-1
d_gene: NA
abundance: NA

CDR3aa: CASSAGRGSERQETQYF
CDR3nt: TGCGCCAGCAGCGCCGGCCGGGGGTCTGAACGCCAAGAGACCCAGTACTTC
v_gene: TRBV5-1
j_gene: TRBJ2-5
d_gene: NA
abundance: NA

CDR3aa: CASSYLRGISTEAFF
CDR3nt: TGTGCCAGCAGCTACCTAAGGGGGATTAGTACTGAAGCTTTCTTT
v_gene: TRBV7-9
j_gene: TRBJ1-1
d_gene: NA
abundance: NA

CDR3aa: CASRPTRDTGELFF
CDR3nt: TGCGCCAGCAGGCCCACCCGGGACACCGGGGAGCTGTTTTTT
v_gene: TRBV10-1
j_gene: TRBJ2-2
d_gene: NA
abundance: NA

CDR3aa: CASSKEVPGLGGYTF
CDR3nt: TGTGCCAGCAGCAAAGAGGTCCCAGGGCTCGGTGGCTACACCTTC
v_gene: TRBV21-1
j_gene: TRBJ1-2
d_gene: NA
abundance: NA

CDR3aa: CASSGSEPPTNEKLFF
CDR3nt: TGTGCCAGCAGTGGTTCCGAGCCTCCAACTAATGAAAAACTGTTTTTT
v_gene: TRBV2
j_gene: TRBJ1-4
d_gene: NA
abundance: once

CDR3aa: CASSFSGTGVVGYTF
CDR3nt: TGTGCCAGCAGTTTCTCCGGGACAGGGGTTGTGGGCTACACCTTC
v_gene: TRBV6-5
j_gene: TRBJ1-2
d_gene: TRBD1
abundance: NA

CDR3aa: CAISAQGANTEAFF
CDR3nt: TGTGCCATCAGCGCCCAGGGGGCGAACACTGAAGCTTTCTTT
v_gene: TRBV10-3
j_gene: TRBJ1-1
d_gene: TRBD1
abundance: many

CDR3aa: CAWRRQVHTGELFF
CDR3nt: TGTGCCTGGAGGCGACAGGTTCACACCGGGGAGCTGTTTTTT
v_gene: TRBV30
j_gene: TRBJ2-2
d_gene: NA
abundance: NA

CDR3aa: CATTLYSNQPQHF
CDR3nt: TGTGCCACCACCTTGTATAGCAATCAGCCCCAGCATTTT
v_gene: TRBV24-1
j_gene: TRBJ1-5
d_gene: NA
abundance: NA

CDR3aa: CASSRITKRGYEQYF
CDR3nt: TGTGCCAGCAGCCGTATAACAAAAAGGGGCTACGAGCAGTACTTC
v_gene: TRBV7-8
j_gene: TRBJ2-7
d_gene: NA
abundance: NA

CDR3aa: CASSSQGGQPQHF
CDR3nt: TGTGCCAGCAGCTCGCAGGGGGGTCAGCCCCAGCATTTT
v_gene: TRBV7-9
j_gene: TRBJ1-5
d_gene: TRBD1
abundance: NA

CDR3aa: CASSLGDSPNQPQHF
CDR3nt: TGCGCCAGCAGCTTGGGGGACAGCCCCAATCAGCCCCAGCATTTT
v_gene: TRBV5-1
j_gene: TRBJ1-5
d_gene: TRBD1
abundance: NA

CDR3aa: CAISTLLDFADVDEQFF
CDR3nt: TGTGCCATCAGTACTCTACTAGATTTCGCTGATGTCGATGAGCAGTTCTTC
v_gene: TRBV10-3
j_gene: TRBJ2-1
d_gene: NA
abundance: NA

CDR3aa: CASSLVRGLGSYEQYF
CDR3nt: TGTGCCAGCAGCTTAGTCAGGGGGCTAGGATCCTACGAGCAGTACTTC
v_gene: TRBV7-2
j_gene: TRBJ2-7
d_gene: TRBD1
abundance: NA

CDR3aa: CAWSVQTGQGYTF
CDR3nt: TGTGCCTGGAGTGTACAAACAGGGCAAGGCTACACCTTC
v_gene: TRBV30
j_gene: TRBJ1-2
d_gene: NA
abundance: NA

CDR3aa: CASREGTPPRTYTQYF
CDR3nt: TGTGCCAGCAGGGAAGGGACTCCCCCCCGAACCTATACGCAGTATTTT
v_gene: TRBV2
j_gene: TRBJ2-3
d_gene: NA
abundance: NA

CDR3aa: CASSSRGLGNQPQHF
CDR3nt: TGTGCCAGCAGCTCAAGGGGGTTAGGCAATCAGCCCCAGCATTTT
v_gene: TRBV6-2/TRBV6-3
j_gene: TRBJ1-5
d_gene: NA
abundance: NA

CDR3aa: CASSHTGEEEKLFF
CDR3nt: TGTGCCAGCAGCCATACAGGGGAGGAGGAAAAACTGTTTTTT
v_gene: TRBV3-1/TRBV3-2
j_gene: TRBJ1-4
d_gene: TRBD1
abundance: NA

CDR3aa: CASRLRQGIFF
CDR3nt: TGTGCCAGCAGACTTCGACAGGGGATTTTCTTC
v_gene: TRBV9
j_gene: TRBJ2-7
d_gene: TRBD1
abundance: NA

CDR3aa: CAISESTRGGGYTF
CDR3nt: TGTGCCATCAGTGAGTCGACGCGAGGAGGAGGCTACACCTTC
v_gene: TRBV10-3
j_gene: TRBJ1-2
d_gene: NA
abundance: NA

CDR3aa: CASTPRSGEQYF
CDR3nt: TGTGCCAGCACCCCACGTTCGGGCGAGCAGTACTTC
v_gene: TRBV7-8
j_gene: TRBJ2-7
d_gene: NA
abundance: NA

CDR3aa: CASATGRNNQPQHF
CDR3nt: TGTGCCAGTGCTACAGGGAGAAACAATCAGCCCCAGCATTTT
v_gene: TRBV19
j_gene: TRBJ1-5
d_gene: NA
abundance: NA

CDR3aa: CATSDGPGQGTHEQYF
CDR3nt: TGTGCCACCAGTGATGGGCCGGGACAGGGCACCCACGAGCAGTACTTC
v_gene: TRBV24-1
j_gene: TRBJ2-7
d_gene: TRBD1
abundance: NA